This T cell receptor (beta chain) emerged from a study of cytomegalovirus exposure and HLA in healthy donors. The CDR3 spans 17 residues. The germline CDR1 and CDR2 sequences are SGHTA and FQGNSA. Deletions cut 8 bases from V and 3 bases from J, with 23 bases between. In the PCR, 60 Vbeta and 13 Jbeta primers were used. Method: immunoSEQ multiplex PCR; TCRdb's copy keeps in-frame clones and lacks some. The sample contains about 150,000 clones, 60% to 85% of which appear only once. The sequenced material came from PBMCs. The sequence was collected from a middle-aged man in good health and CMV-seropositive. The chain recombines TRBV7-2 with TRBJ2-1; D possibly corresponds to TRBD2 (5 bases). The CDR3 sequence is CASAQRHLSGGYNEQFF. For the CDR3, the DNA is TGTGCCAGCGCCCAGAGACATCTGTCAGGAGGCTACAATGAGCAGTTCTTC.